This T cell receptor (beta chain) comes out of a study of blood T cell repertoires in COVID-19. Across the study: Researchers got acute and convalescent COVID-19 samples from the United States, Italy and Spain.

The CDR3 sequence is 18 residues long. Trimming took 3 bases from V and 2 from J; bases not matched to a gene: 7. The germline gives CDR1 KGHSH, CDR2 LQKENI. How the authors handled the data: Using reference gene primer amplification, nucleated cell counts were estimated. Repertoires were generated with immunoSEQ multiplex PCR, while TCRdb's copy carries only in-frame clones and drops some. For V, J and clone size, that table is used; D and trimming come from the DNA. The sample yields roughly 90,000 clones, approximately 89% seen once. What was sequenced was peripheral blood. V usage is TRBV18 and J usage is TRBJ2-1; 13 bases line up with TRBD2. The TCR was taken from a woman aged 80 or older with active COVID-19. The CDR3 here is CASSPAGGTSGAYNEQFF. The DNA of the CDR3 is TGTGCCAGCTCACCGGCCGGGGGGACTAGCGGGGCCTACAATGAGCAGTTCTTC. The entire variable domain, with the rest obtained from reference TRBV18 and TRBJ2-1, is as follows: NAGVMQNPRHLVRRRGQEARLRCSPMKGHSHVYWYRQLPEEGLKFMVYLQKENIIDESGMPKERFSAEFPKEGPSILRIQQVVRGDSAAYFCASSPAGGTSGAYNEQFFGPGTRLTVL.